The next 2 T cell receptor beta chains were all read from a single sample in a study of blood T cell repertoires in COVID-19. Sequencing used immunoSEQ multiplex PCR; TCRdb keeps in-frame clones, though not all of them. The table has 200,000 to 250,000 clones, around 83% seen once; the top ten hold 8% to 10%. Source material: peripheral blood. The receptors derive from a woman of 80 years or more with COVID-19, enrolled during active disease.

The rearrangement joins TRBV5-1 to TRBJ1-3; D gene ambiguous. The CDR3 sequence is 14 residues long. Per germline, CDR1 SGHRS and CDR2 YFSETQ. Trimming left V 4 bases short and J 2 bases short, with 10 bases between. The CDR3 region is CASSPEGAGNTIYF. The CDR3 nucleotides are TGCGCCAGCAGCCCGGAGGGTGCTGGAAACACCATATATTTT.

This clone is a singleton in its sample. The chain combines TRBV18 with TRBJ2-3; 7 bases fit TRBD2. This CDR3 is built from 15 residues. Germline V CDR1 and CDR2: KGHSH, LQKENI. V shed 6 bases and J 1 base; nucleotides not matched to a gene: 7. CDR3 loop: CASSLPGGGTDTQYF. For the CDR3, the DNA is TGTGCCAGCTCCCTCCCGGGGGGTGGCACAGATACGCAGTATTTT. Together with reference TRBV18 and TRBJ2-3, the CDR3 gives the full variable domain: NAGVMQNPRHLVRRRGQEARLRCSPMKGHSHVYWYRQLPEEGLKFMVYLQKENIIDESGMPKERFSAEFPKEGPSILRIQQVVRGDSAAYFCASSLPGGGTDTQYFGPGTRLTVL.